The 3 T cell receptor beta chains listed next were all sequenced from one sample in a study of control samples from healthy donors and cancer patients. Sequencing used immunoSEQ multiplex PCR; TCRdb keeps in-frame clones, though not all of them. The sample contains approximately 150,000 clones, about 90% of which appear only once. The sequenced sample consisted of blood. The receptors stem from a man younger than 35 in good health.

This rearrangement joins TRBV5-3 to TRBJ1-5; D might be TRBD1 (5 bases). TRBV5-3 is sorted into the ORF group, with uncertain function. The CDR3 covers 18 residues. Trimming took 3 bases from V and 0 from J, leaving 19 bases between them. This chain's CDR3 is CARSSPRQRYDSNQPQHF. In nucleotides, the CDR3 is TGTGCCAGAAGCTCGCCCCGACAGCGTTACGATAGCAATCAGCCCCAGCATTTT.

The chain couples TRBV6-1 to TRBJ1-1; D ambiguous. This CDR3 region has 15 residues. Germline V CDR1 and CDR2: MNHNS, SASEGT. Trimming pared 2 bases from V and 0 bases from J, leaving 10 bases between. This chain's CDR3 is CASSEPHSMNTEAFF. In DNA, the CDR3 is TGTGCCAGCAGTGAACCCCACAGCATGAACACTGAAGCTTTCTTT.

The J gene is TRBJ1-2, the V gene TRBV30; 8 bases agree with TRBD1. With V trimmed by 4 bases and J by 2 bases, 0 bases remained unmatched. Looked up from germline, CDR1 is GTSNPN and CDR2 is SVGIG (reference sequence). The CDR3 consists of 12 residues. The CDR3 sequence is CAWTGGNYGYTF. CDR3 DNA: TGTGCCTGGACAGGGGGCAACTATGGCTACACCTTC. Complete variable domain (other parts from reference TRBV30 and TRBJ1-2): SQTIHQWPATLVQPVGSPLSLECTVEGTSNPNLYWYRQAAGRGLQLLFYSVGIGQISSEVPQNLSASRPQDRQFILSSKKLLLSDSGFYLCAWTGGNYGYTFGSGTRLTVV.